The entry below describes one T cell receptor (beta chain). Antigen: not known. From RNA, the CDR3 regions of TCR beta chains were amplified and sequenced. Following a first-round RT-PCR that used HTBI primers, a second-round multiplex PCR was carried out. TCRdb re-called the multiplex PCR reads with MiXCR, one entry per CDR3 protein. The table shows fewer than 350,000 distinct CDR3 sequences, with roughly 15% occurring only once. Germline lookup yields CDR1 SNHLY and CDR2 FYNNEI. This CDR3 has 15 amino acids. V lost 3 bases and J lost 6; bases outside the gene matches: 6. This entry is derived from a study of Graves' ophthalmopathy and Graves' hyperthyroidism. Study summary: Ahead of any treatment, peripheral blood was obtained at the initial diagnosis. Study outcomes and limitations: Most expanded clonotypes from thyroid (those above 0.001 frequency) were also found in blood. A 13-signature model separated ophthalmopathy from stable hyperthyroidism, roughly 86% sensitivity, roughly 81% specificity.

Material: peripheral blood. V and J are TRBV2 and TRBJ1-5; 9 nucleotides match TRBD1. The source is an adult man with Graves' ophthalmopathy. CDR3 residues: CASSENRGRVQPQHF. DNA for the CDR3: TGTGCCAGCAGTGAGAACAGGGGGCGAGTTCAGCCCCAGCATTTT.